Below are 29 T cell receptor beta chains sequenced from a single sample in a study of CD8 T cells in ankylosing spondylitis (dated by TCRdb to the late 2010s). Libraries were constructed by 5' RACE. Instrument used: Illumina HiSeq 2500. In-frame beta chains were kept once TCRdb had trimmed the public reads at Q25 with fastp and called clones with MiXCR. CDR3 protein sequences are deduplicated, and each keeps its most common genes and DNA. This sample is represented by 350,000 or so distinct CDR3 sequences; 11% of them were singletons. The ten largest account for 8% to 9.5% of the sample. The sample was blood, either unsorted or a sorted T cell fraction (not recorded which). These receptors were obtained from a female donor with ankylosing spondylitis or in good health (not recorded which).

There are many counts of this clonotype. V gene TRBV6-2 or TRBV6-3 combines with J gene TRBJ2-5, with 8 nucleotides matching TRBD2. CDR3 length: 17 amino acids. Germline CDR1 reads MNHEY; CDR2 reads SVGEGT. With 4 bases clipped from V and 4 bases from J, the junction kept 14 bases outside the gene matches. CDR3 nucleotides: TGTGCCAGCAGTTCAGAATTGCTAGCGGGCATCGGAGAGACCCAGTACTTC. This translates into CASSSELLAGIGETQYF.

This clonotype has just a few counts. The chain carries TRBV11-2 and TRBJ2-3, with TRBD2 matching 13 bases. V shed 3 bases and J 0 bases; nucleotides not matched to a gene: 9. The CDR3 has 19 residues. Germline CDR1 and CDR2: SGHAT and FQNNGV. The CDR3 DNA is TGTGCCAGCAGCTTGGGGGGAGGGACTAGCGGGGCTAGCACAGATACGCAGTATTTT. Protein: CASSLGGGTSGASTDTQYF.

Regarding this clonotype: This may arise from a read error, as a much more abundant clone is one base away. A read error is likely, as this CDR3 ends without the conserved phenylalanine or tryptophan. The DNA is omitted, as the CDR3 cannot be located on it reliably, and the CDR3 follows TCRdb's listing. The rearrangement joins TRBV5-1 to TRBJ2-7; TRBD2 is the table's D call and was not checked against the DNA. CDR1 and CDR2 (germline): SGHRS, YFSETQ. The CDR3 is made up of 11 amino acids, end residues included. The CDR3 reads CASSLGTDSYI.

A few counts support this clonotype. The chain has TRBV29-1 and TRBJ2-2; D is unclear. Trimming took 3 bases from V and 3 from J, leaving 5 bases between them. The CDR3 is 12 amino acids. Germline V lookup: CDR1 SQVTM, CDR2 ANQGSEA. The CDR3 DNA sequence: TGCAGCGTTGAGCCAGACACCGGGGAGCTGTTTTTT. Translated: CSVEPDTGELFF.

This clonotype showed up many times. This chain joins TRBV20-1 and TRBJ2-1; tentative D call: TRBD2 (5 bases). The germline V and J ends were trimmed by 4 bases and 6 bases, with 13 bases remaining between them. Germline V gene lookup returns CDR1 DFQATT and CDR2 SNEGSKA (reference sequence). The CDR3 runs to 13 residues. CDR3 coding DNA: TGCAGTGCTATTTCGGGGTCCCTCAATGAGCAGTTCTTC. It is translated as CSAISGSLNEQFF.

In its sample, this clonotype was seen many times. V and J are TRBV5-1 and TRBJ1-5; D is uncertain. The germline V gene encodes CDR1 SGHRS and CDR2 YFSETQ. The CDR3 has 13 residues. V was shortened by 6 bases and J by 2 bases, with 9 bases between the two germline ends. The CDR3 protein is CASTGRRNQPQHF. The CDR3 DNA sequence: TGCGCCAGCACGGGCAGACGCAATCAGCCCCAGCATTTT.

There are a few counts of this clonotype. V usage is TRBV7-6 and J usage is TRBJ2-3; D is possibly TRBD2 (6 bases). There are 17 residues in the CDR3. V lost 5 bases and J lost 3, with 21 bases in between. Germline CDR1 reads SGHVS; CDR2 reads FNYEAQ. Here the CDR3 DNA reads TGTGCCAGCAGCGCGAGGGGTGGGACTCAAGGGACAGATACGCAGTATTTT. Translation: CASSARGGTQGTDTQYF.

The CDR3 sequence: CASTLGKLDQPQHF. As DNA, the CDR3 is TGTGCCAGCACCCTCGGGAAACTTGATCAGCCCCAGCATTTT. The chain recombines TRBV12-3 or TRBV12-4 with TRBJ1-5; D remains unclear. Trimming pared 7 bases from V and 5 bases from J, leaving 15 bases between. The CDR3 is 14 amino acids.

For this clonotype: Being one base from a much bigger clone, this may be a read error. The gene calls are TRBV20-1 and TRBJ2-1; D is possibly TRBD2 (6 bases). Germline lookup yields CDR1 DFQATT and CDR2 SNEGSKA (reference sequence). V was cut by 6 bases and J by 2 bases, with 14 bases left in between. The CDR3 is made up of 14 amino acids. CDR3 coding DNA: TGCAGTGCCCCCCGGCGGGGACCCTACAATGAGCAGTTCTTC. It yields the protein CSAPRRGPYNEQFF.

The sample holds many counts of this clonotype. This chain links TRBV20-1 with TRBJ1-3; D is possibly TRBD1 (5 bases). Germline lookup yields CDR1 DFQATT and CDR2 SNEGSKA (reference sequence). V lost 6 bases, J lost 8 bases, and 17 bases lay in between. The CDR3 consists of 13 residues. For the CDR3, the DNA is TGCAGTGCCGAGGTCCCGGGGGAGGACACCATATATTTT. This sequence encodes CSAEVPGEDTIYF.

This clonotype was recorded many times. Written as DNA, the CDR3 is TGCGCCAGCAGCTGGGGGGACAGAGCCTACGAGCAGTACTTC. Protein sequence: CASSWGDRAYEQYF. The gene calls are TRBV5-1 and TRBJ2-7; D is possibly TRBD1 (7 bases). The CDR3 covers 14 residues. V lost 3 bases to trimming and J lost 2 bases, with 12 bases between them. Germline V lookup: CDR1 SGHRS, CDR2 YFSETQ.

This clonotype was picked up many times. The CDR3 here is CASSPPGNEQYF. The CDR3 region has the DNA TGCGCCAGCAGCCCACCAGGGAACGAGCAGTACTTC. V gene TRBV5-1 combines with J gene TRBJ2-7; the D gene is possibly TRBD1 (5 bases). CDR1 and CDR2 from the germline V gene are SGHRS and YFSETQ. This CDR3 is built from 12 residues. V lost 4 bases and J lost 5, with 10 bases in between.

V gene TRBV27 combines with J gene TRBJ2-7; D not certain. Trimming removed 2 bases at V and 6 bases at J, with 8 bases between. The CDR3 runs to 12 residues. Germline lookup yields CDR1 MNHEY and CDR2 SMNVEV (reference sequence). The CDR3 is CASSLTDGEQYF. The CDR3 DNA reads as TGTGCCAGCAGTTTAACGGACGGCGAGCAGTACTTC.

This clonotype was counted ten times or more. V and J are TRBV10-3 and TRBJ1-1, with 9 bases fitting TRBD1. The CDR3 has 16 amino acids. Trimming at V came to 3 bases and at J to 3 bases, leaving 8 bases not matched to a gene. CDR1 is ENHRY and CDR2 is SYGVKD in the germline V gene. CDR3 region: CAISDTGGTADTEAFF. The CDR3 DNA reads TGTGCCATCAGTGATACAGGGGGCACGGCGGACACTGAAGCTTTCTTT.

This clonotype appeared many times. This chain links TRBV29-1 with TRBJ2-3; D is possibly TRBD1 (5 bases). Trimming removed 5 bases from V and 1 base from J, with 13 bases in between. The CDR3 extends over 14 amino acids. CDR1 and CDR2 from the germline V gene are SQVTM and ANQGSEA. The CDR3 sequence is CSVRRTTGTDTQYF. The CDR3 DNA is TGCAGCGTTCGCAGGACAACTGGCACAGATACGCAGTATTTT.

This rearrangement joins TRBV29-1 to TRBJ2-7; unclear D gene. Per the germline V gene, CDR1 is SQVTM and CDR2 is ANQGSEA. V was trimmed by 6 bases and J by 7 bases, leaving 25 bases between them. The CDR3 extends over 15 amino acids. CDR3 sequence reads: CSVGKRQASPLEQYF. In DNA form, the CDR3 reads TGCAGCGTGGGGAAGAGGCAGGCTTCTCCGTTAGAGCAGTACTTC.

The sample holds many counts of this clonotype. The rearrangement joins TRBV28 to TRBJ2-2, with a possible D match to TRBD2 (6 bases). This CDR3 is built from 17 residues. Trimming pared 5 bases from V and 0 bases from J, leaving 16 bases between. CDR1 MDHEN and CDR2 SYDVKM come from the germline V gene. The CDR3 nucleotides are TGTGCCAGCAGTCGTCCTGGGACTCAAGCGAACACCGGGGAGCTGTTTTTT. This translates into CASSRPGTQANTGELFF.

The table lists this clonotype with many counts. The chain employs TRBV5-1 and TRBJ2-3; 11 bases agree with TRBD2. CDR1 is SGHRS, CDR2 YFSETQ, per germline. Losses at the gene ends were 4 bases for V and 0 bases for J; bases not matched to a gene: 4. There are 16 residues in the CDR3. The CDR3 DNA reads TGCGCCAGCAGCCCTAGCGGGGGGTCTAGCACAGATACGCAGTATTTT. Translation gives CASSPSGGSSTDTQYF.

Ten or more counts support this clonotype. The CDR3 DNA follows: TGTGCCAGCAGTCCGAGCAACATTCAGTACTTC. Its translation is CASSPSNIQYF. J is TRBJ2-4 and V is TRBV12-3 or TRBV12-4; D not certain. V dropped 5 bases and J dropped 7 bases, with 6 bases sitting between them. This CDR3 has 11 amino acids.

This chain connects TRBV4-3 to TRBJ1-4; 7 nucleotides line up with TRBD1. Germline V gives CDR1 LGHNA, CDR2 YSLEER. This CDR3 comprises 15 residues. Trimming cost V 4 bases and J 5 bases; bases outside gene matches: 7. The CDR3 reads CASSPATGLNEKLFF. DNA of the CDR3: TGCGCCAGCAGCCCGGCGACAGGGTTGAATGAAAAACTGTTTTTT.

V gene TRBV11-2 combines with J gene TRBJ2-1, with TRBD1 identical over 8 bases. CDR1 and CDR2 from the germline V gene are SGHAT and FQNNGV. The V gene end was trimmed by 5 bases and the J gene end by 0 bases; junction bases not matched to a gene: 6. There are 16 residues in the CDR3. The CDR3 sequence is CASSQGAGNSYNEQFF. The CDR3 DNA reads TGTGCCAGCAGCCAGGGGGCAGGGAACTCCTACAATGAGCAGTTCTTC.

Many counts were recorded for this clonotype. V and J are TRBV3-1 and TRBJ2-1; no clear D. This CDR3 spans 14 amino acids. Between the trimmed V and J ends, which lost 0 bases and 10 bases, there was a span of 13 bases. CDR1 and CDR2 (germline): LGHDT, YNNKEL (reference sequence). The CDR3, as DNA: TGTGCCAGCAGCCAAGAACTATTCACCGGGGAGCAGTTCTTC. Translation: CASSQELFTGEQFF.

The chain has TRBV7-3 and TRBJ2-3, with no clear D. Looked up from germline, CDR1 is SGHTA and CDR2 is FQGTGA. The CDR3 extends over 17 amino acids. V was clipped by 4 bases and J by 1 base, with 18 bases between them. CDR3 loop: CASSSVPLGSGTDTQYF. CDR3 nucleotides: TGTGCCAGCAGCTCCGTCCCCCTTGGAAGTGGCACAGATACGCAGTATTTT.

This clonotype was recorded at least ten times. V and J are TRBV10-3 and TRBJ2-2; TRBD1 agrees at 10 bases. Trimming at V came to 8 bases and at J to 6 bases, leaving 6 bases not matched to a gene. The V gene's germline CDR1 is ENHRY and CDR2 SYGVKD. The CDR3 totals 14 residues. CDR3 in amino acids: CAIQAGTGAGELFF. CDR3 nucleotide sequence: TGTGCCATCCAAGCCGGGACAGGGGCCGGGGAGCTGTTTTTT.

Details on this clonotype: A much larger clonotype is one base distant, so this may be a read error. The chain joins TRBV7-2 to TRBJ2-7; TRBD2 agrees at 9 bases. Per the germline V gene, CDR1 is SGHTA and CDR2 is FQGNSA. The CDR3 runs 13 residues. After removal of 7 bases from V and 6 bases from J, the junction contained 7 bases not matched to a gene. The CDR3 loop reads CASNFLAGAEQYF. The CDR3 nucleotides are TGTGCCAGCAACTTCTTAGCGGGAGCCGAGCAGTACTTC.

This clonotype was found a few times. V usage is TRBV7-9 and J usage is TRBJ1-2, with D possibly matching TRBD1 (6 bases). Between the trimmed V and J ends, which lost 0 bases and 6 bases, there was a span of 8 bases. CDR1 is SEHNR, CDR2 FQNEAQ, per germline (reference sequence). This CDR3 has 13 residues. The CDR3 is CASSLAGAHGYTF. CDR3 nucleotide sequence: TGTGCCAGCAGCTTAGCGGGGGCCCATGGCTACACCTTC. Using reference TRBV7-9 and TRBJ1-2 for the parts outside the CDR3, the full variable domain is DTGVSQNPRHKITKRGQNVTFRCDPISEHNRLYWYRQTLGQGPEFLTYFQNEAQLEKSRLLSDRFSAERPKGSFSTLEIQRTEQGDSAMYLCASSLAGAHGYTFGSGTRLTVV.

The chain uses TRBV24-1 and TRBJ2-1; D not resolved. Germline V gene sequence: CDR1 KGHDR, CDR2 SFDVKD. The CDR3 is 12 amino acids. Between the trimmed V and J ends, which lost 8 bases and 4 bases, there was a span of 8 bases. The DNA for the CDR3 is TGTGCCACCAAGGACGCTTACAATGAGCAGTTCTTC. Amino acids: CATKDAYNEQFF.

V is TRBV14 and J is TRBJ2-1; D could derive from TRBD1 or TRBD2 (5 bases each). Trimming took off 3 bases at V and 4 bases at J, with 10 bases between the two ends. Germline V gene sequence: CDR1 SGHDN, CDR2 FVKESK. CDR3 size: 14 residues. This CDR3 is CASSHPGRYNEQFF. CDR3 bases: TGTGCCAGCAGCCATCCGGGGCGATACAATGAGCAGTTCTTC.

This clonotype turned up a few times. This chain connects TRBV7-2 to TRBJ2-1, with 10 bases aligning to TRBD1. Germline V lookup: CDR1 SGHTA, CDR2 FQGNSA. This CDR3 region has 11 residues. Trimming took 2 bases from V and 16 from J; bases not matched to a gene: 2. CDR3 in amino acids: CASSLRDRGFF. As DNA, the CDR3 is TGTGCCAGCAGCTTACGGGACAGGGGATTCTTC.